These T cell receptor beta chains were read from a single sample in a study of vaccination and CD4 T cells after COVID-19. Antigens for these TCRs are unknown. TCRdb reprocessed the PCR reads with MiXCR, giving one entry per CDR3 protein. The sample records nearly 25,000 distinct CDR3 sequences, around 62% being singletons. The sample was CD4+ T cells from blood, cultured in vitro. The source of these receptors is a human donor who had recovered from COVID-19. Both conserved end residues are part of each CDR3. Each record gives: D gene, V gene, J gene, CDR3 protein. A D gene is named only where the DNA matches it firmly.

d_call: TRBD2
v_call: TRBV2
j_call: TRBJ2-7
cdr3_aa: CASSEEASGRYEQYF

d_call: TRBD2
v_call: TRBV6-4
j_call: TRBJ2-1
cdr3_aa: CASSVGGRTAFNEQFF

d_call: .
v_call: TRBV20-1
j_call: TRBJ2-1
cdr3_aa: CSASGTSYNEQFF

d_call: .
v_call: TRBV20-1
j_call: TRBJ1-2
cdr3_aa: CSARDRRLQRGYGYTF

d_call: .
v_call: TRBV19
j_call: TRBJ1-5
cdr3_aa: CASTPGGTRGNQPQHF

d_call: .
v_call: TRBV20-1
j_call: TRBJ2-3
cdr3_aa: CSAKVPWTDTQYF

d_call: .
v_call: TRBV7-2
j_call: TRBJ2-1
cdr3_aa: CASSLGGFNEQFF

d_call: TRBD1
v_call: TRBV6-5
j_call: TRBJ2-3
cdr3_aa: CASSYAGVQGAKTDTQYF

d_call: .
v_call: TRBV19
j_call: TRBJ2-7
cdr3_aa: CASSLHAFGPYEQYF

d_call: .
v_call: TRBV27
j_call: TRBJ1-1
cdr3_aa: CASSPLGRYTEAFF

d_call: TRBD1
v_call: TRBV7-2
j_call: TRBJ1-5
cdr3_aa: CASSLAQGQGQPQHF

d_call: TRBD1
v_call: TRBV7-2
j_call: TRBJ1-2
cdr3_aa: CASSSDRGNYGYTF

d_call: TRBD2
v_call: TRBV7-2
j_call: TRBJ2-2
cdr3_aa: CASSLGLAGGSNTGELFF

d_call: .
v_call: TRBV5-1
j_call: TRBJ2-7
cdr3_aa: CASSTSPLYEQYF

d_call: TRBD1
v_call: TRBV11-3
j_call: TRBJ1-1
cdr3_aa: CASSTTQGAPEAFF

d_call: .
v_call: TRBV7-2
j_call: TRBJ1-1
cdr3_aa: CASSQYGGGRAFF

d_call: TRBD2
v_call: TRBV20-1
j_call: TRBJ2-7
cdr3_aa: CSARDPTSGIYEQYF

d_call: TRBD2
v_call: TRBV7-9
j_call: TRBJ2-4
cdr3_aa: CASSSLKGYSGANIQYF

d_call: .
v_call: TRBV9
j_call: TRBJ2-2
cdr3_aa: CASSGTPGATGGELFF

d_call: .
v_call: TRBV10-3
j_call: TRBJ2-7
cdr3_aa: CASRETAYEQYF

d_call: .
v_call: TRBV28
j_call: TRBJ1-3
cdr3_aa: CASTRLSGNTIYF

d_call: TRBD1
v_call: TRBV12-3/TRBV12-4
j_call: TRBJ1-1
cdr3_aa: CASSKQGSTEAFF

d_call: .
v_call: TRBV28
j_call: TRBJ2-6
cdr3_aa: CASSLIGQYSGANVLTF

d_call: TRBD2
v_call: TRBV6-2/TRBV6-3
j_call: TRBJ2-5
cdr3_aa: CASSPGTSGRQKETQYF

d_call: .
v_call: TRBV4-2
j_call: TRBJ2-1
cdr3_aa: CASSQGLASNEQFF

d_call: .
v_call: TRBV20-1
j_call: TRBJ1-5
cdr3_aa: CSARYFTGTLSQPQHF

d_call: TRBD1
v_call: TRBV19
j_call: TRBJ2-6
cdr3_aa: CASSRGQGASGANVLTF

d_call: .
v_call: TRBV7-2
j_call: TRBJ1-2
cdr3_aa: CASSPRPWGSGDINYGYTF

d_call: .
v_call: TRBV25-1
j_call: TRBJ2-1
cdr3_aa: CASSEYTTLGDEQFF

d_call: .
v_call: TRBV12-5
j_call: TRBJ2-1
cdr3_aa: CASGPGLANNEQFF

d_call: TRBD2
v_call: TRBV5-1
j_call: TRBJ2-7
cdr3_aa: CASSLVAGKTYEQYF

d_call: TRBD1
v_call: TRBV14
j_call: TRBJ2-7
cdr3_aa: CASSQERTGSYEQYF

d_call: .
v_call: TRBV6-5
j_call: TRBJ1-2
cdr3_aa: CASSYSGVGGYTF

d_call: TRBD2
v_call: TRBV20-1
j_call: TRBJ2-3
cdr3_aa: CSARTSGRMYTQYF

d_call: .
v_call: TRBV4-3
j_call: TRBJ2-5
cdr3_aa: CASSRTAYQETQYF

d_call: TRBD1
v_call: TRBV7-6
j_call: TRBJ1-2
cdr3_aa: CASSLSPGGGVGYTF

d_call: TRBD2
v_call: TRBV6-1
j_call: TRBJ2-1
cdr3_aa: CASSSLAGGSNEQFF

d_call: .
v_call: TRBV6-1
j_call: TRBJ1-2
cdr3_aa: CASRVSGTGGYTF

d_call: .
v_call: TRBV30
j_call: TRBJ1-2
cdr3_aa: CAWSVKRGYTF

d_call: .
v_call: TRBV20-1
j_call: TRBJ2-3
cdr3_aa: CSAPSGRGRGDTQYF

d_call: TRBD1
v_call: TRBV28
j_call: TRBJ1-5
cdr3_aa: CASSLGQLHQPQHF

d_call: .
v_call: TRBV28
j_call: TRBJ1-5
cdr3_aa: CASSLKGKDNSNQPQHF

d_call: .
v_call: TRBV30
j_call: TRBJ1-5
cdr3_aa: CAWSPRSGNQPQHF

d_call: TRBD2
v_call: TRBV7-9
j_call: TRBJ2-1
cdr3_aa: CASIAGGLGEQFF